The text below deals with one TCR beta chain. Germline V gene sequence: CDR1 LNHDA, CDR2 SQIVND (reference sequence). The CDR3 is 16 residues long. V shed 5 bases, J shed 3 bases, and the junction held 9 bases outside the gene matches. This entry is derived from a study of blood T cell repertoires in COVID-19. Overall study: The origin of the acute and convalescent COVID-19 samples was the United States, Italy and Spain. T cells, B-cell-depleted T cells, or PBMCs provided the cDNA or gDNA that served as material.

Original data processing: Reference gene primer amplification yielded estimated nucleated cell counts. Measured with immunoSEQ multiplex PCR; TCRdb has only the in-frame clones, and not every one. V, J and clone size are taken as reported in that table, and D and trimming were inferred from the DNA itself. In the table there are roughly 170,000 clones, about 80% of which are singletons. The sample consisted of peripheral blood. This TCR derives from a human donor in a cohort sampled during active COVID-19. V usage is TRBV19 and J usage is TRBJ1-1; 10 nucleotides line up with TRBD1. The CDR3: CASSVPGQGRHTEAFF. The CDR3 DNA reads as TGTGCCAGTAGTGTCCCGGGACAGGGGAGGCACACTGAAGCTTTCTTT.